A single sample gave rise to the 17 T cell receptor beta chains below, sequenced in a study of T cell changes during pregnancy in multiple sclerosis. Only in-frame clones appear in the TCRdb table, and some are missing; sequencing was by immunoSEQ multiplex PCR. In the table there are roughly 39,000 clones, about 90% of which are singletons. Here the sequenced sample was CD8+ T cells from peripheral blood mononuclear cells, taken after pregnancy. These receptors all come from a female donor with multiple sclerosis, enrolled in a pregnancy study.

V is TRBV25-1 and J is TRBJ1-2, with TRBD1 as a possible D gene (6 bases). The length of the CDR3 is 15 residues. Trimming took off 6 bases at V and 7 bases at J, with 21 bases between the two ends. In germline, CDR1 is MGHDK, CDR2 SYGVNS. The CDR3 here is CASSGRGGGKTGYTF. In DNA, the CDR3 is TGTGCCAGCAGCGGCCGAGGGGGGGGGAAAACTGGCTACACCTTC.

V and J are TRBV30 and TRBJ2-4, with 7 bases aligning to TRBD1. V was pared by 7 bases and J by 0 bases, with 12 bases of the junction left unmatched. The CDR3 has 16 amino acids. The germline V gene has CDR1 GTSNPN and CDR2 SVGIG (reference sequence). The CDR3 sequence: CASIPTGPLAKNIQYF. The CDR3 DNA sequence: TGTGCCTCCATCCCGACAGGGCCCTTAGCCAAAAACATTCAGTACTTC.

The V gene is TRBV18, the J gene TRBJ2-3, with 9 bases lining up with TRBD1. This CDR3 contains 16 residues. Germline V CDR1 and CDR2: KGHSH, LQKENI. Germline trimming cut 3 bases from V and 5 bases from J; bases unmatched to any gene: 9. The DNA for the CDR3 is TGTGCCAGCTCACCTTTTCCCGGACAGGGGTTAGATACGCAGTATTTT. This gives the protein CASSPFPGQGLDTQYF.

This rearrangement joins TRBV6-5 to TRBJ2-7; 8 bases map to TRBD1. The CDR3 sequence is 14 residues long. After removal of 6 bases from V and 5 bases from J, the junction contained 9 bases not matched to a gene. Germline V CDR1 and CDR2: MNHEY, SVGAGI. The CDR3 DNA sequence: TGTGCCAGCAGGTCCGGGACAGGTGTTAACGAGCAGTACTTC. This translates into CASRSGTGVNEQYF.

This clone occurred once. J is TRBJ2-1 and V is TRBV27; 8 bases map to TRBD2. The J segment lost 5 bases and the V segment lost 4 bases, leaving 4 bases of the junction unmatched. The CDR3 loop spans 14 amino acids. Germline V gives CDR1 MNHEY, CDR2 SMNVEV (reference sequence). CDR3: CASSSGGANNEQFF. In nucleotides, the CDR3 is TGTGCCAGCAGTTCCGGGGGGGCCAACAATGAGCAGTTCTTC.

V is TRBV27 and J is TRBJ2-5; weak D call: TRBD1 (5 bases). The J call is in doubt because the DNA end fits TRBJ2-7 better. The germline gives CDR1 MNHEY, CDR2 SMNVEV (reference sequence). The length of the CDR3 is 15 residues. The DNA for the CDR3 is TGTGCCAGCAGGCCTGACAGTGCTCCCTCCTACGAGCAGTACTTC. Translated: CASRPDSAPSYEQYF.

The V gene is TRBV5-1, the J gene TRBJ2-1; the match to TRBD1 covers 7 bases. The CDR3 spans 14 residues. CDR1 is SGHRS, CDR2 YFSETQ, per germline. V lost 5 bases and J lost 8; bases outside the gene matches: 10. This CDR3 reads CASSRTSDRHEQFF. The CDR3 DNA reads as TGCGCCAGCAGTCGGACCTCGGACAGGCATGAGCAGTTCTTC.

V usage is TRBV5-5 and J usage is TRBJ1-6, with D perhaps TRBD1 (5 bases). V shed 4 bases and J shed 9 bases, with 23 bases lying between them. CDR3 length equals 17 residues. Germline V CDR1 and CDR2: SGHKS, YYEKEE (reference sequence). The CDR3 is CASSRGVGAAEGSPLHF. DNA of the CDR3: TGTGCCAGCAGCCGAGGGGTAGGGGCCGCGGAGGGTTCACCCCTCCACTTT.

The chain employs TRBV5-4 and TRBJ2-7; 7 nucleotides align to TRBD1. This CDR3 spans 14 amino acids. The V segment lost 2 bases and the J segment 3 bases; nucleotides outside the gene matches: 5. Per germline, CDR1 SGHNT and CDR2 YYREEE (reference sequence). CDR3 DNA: TGTGCCAGCAGCTTTCCGGGACAGCTCTACGAGCAGTACTTC. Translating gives CASSFPGQLYEQYF.

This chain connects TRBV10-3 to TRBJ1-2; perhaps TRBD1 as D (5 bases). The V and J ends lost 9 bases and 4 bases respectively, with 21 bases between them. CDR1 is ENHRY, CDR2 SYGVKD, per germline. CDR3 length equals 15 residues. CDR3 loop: CAIGDFALASYGYTF. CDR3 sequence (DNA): TGTGCCATAGGGGACTTTGCACTGGCGAGCTATGGCTACACCTTC.

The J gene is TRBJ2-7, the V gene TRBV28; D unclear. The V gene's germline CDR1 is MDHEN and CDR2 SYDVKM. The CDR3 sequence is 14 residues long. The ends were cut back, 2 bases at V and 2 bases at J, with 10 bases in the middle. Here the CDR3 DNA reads TGTGCCAGCAGTTTAGGCGGAGAGGCCTACGAGCAGTACTTC. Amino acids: CASSLGGEAYEQYF.

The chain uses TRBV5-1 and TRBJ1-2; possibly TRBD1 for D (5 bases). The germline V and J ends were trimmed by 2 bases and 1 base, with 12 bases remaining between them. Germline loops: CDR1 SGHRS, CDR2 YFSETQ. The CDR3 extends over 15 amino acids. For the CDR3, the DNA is TGCGCCAGCAGCTTCGCAGGGATCGGTAACTATGGCTACACCTTC. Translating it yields CASSFAGIGNYGYTF.

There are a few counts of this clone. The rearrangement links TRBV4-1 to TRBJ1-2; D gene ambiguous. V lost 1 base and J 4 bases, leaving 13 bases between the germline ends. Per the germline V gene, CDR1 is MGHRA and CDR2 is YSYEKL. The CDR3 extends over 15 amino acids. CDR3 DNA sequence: TGCGCCAGCAGCCAAGGAGCACAAGCGTCCTATGGCTACACCTTC. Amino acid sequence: CASSQGAQASYGYTF.

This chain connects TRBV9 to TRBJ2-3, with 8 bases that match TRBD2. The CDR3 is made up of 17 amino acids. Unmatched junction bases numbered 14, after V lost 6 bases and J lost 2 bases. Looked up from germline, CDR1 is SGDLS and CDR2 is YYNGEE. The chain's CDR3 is CASTPALAGGSTDTQYF. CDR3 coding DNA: TGTGCCAGCACCCCAGCCTTGGCGGGGGGTTCCACAGATACGCAGTATTTT.

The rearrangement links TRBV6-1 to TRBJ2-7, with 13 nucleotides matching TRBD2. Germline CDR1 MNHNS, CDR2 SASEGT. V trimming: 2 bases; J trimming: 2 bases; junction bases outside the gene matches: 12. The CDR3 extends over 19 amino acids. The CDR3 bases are TGTGCCAGCAGTGAAAAGGGACTAGCGGGATATCTCTTTACCTACGAGCAGTACTTC. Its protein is CASSEKGLAGYLFTYEQYF.

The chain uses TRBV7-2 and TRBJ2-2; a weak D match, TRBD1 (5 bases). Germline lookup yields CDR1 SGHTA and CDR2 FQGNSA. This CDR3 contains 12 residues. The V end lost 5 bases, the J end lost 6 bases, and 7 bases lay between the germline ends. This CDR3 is CASSPRAGELFF. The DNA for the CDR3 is TGTGCCAGCAGCCCCAGGGCCGGGGAGCTGTTTTTT.

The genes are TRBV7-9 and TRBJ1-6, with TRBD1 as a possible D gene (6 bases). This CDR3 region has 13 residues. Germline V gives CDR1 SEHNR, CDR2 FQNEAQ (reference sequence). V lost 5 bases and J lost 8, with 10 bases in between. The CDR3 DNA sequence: TGTGCCAGCAGCCCGGGGGGGCATTCACCCCTCCACTTT. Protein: CASSPGGHSPLHF.